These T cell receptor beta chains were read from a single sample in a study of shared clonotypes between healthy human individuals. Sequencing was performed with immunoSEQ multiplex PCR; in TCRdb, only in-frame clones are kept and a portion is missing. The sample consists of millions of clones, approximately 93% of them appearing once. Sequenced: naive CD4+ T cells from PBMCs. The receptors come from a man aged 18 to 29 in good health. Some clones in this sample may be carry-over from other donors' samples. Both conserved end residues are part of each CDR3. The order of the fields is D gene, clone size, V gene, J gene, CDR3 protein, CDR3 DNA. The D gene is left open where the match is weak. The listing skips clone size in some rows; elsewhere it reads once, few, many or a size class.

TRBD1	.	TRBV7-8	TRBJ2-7	CASSSRQGAEQYF	TGTGCCAGCAGCTCCCGACAGGGTGCCGAGCAGTACTTC
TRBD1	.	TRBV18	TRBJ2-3	CASSLTGGIDTQYF	TGTGCCAGCTCATTGACAGGGGGCATTGATACGCAGTATTTT
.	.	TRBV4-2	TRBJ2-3	CASSPQTDGTDTQYF	TGTGCCAGCAGCCCACAAACGGACGGCACAGATACGCAGTATTTT
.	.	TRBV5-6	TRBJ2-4	CASSLFAGAYPKNIQYF	TGTGCCAGCAGCTTGTTCGCAGGGGCCTACCCCAAAAACATTCAGTACTTC
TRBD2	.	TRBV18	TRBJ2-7	CASSQQGPGLASYEQYF	TGTGCCAGCTCGCAACAGGGACCGGGACTAGCTTCTTACGAGCAGTACTTC
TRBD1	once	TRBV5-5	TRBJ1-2	CASSKGQGFANYGYTF	TGTGCCAGCAGCAAAGGACAGGGGTTCGCTAATTATGGCTACACCTTC
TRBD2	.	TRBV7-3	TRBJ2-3	CASSPVLADTDTQYF	TGTGCCAGCAGCCCGGTACTAGCGGACACAGATACGCAGTATTTT
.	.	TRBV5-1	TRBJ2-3	CASSPGEGATDTQYF	TGCGCCAGCAGCCCCGGGGAGGGGGCAACGGATACGCAGTATTTT
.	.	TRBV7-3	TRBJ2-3	CASSPKGDTQYF	TGTGCCAGCAGCCCAAAAGGGGATACGCAGTATTTT
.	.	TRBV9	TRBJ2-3	CASSVRAGQGTDTQYF	TGTGCCAGCAGCGTAAGGGCGGGACAAGGCACAGATACGCAGTATTTT
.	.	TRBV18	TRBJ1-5	CASSPGENQPQHF	TGTGCCAGCTCACCAGGGGAGAATCAGCCCCAGCATTTT
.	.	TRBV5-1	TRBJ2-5	CASSRYREETQYF	TGCGCCAGCAGCAGATACAGGGAAGAGACCCAGTACTTC
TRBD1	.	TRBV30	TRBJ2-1	CAWRGGRDRGEDEQFF	TGTGCCTGGAGAGGTGGAAGGGACAGGGGAGAGGATGAGCAGTTCTTC
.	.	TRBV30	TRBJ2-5	CAWSVRGASETQYF	TGTGCCTGGAGTGTACGGGGGGCCTCAGAGACCCAGTACTTC
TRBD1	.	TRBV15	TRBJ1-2	CATSGADRGLWYGYTF	TGTGCCACCAGCGGTGCCGACAGGGGGCTCTGGTATGGCTACACCTTC
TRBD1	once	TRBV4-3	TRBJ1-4	CASSQPGGLGEKLFF	TGCGCCAGCAGCCAACCAGGGGGCCTAGGTGAAAAACTGTTTTTT
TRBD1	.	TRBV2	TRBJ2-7	CASRRDRGLYEQYF	TGTGCCAGCAGGAGAGACAGGGGGCTCTACGAGCAGTACTTC
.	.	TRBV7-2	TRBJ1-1	CASSLGGTREEAFF	TGTGCCAGCAGCTTAGGAGGTACAAGGGAGGAGGCTTTCTTT
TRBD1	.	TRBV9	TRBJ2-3	CASSARQMTGVTDTQYF	TGTGCCAGCAGCGCCCGTCAAATGACAGGGGTCACAGATACGCAGTATTTT
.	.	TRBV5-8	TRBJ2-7	CASSIGHSSYEQYF	TGTGCCAGCAGCATCGGACATAGCTCCTACGAGCAGTACTTC
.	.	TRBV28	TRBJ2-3	CASSFEPSGTDTQYF	TGTGCCAGCAGTTTCGAGCCCTCGGGAACAGATACGCAGTATTTT
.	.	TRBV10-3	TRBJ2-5	CAISVRVQETQYF	TGTGCCATCAGTGTCCGGGTACAAGAGACCCAGTACTTC
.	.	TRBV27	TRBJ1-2	CASSPGLNYGYTF	TGTGCCAGCAGTCCGGGGCTTAACTATGGCTACACCTTC
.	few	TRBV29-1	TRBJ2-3	CSVDPSSADTQYF	TGCAGCGTTGACCCCAGCTCGGCAGATACGCAGTATTTT
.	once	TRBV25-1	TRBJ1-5	CASSWGNQPQHF	TGTGCCAGCAGTTGGGGGAATCAGCCCCAGCATTTT
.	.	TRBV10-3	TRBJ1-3	CAIRISSGNTIYF	TGTGCCATCAGAATTAGCTCTGGAAACACCATATATTTT
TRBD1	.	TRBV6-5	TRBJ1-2	CASSRDRGYGYTF	TGTGCCAGCAGTCGGGACAGGGGTTATGGCTACACCTTC
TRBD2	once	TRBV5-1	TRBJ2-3	CASSLEGGSSTDTQYF	TGCGCCAGCAGCTTGGAAGGCGGGAGTAGCACAGATACGCAGTATTTT
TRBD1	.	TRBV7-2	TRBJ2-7	CASSRGQGASSGSYEQYF	TGTGCCAGCAGCCGAGGACAGGGGGCATCTAGCGGGTCCTACGAGCAGTACTTC
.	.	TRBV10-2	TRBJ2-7	CASSEGGNYEQYF	TGCGCCAGCAGTGAAGGGGGGAACTACGAGCAGTACTTC
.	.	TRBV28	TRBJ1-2	CASSLDVVPNYGYTF	TGTGCCAGCAGTTTAGACGTTGTTCCTAACTATGGCTACACCTTC
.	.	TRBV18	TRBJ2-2	CASSPQGGRTGELFF	TGTGCCAGCTCACCACAGGGCGGAAGGACCGGGGAGCTGTTTTTT
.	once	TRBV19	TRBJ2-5	CASSKRQTPQETQYF	TGTGCCAGTAGTAAGCGGCAGACGCCGCAAGAGACCCAGTACTTC
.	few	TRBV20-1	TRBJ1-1	CSARDSEAFF	TGCAGTGCTAGAGACAGTGAAGCTTTCTTT
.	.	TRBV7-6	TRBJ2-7	CASSLSPQADEYF	TGTGCCAGCAGCTTAAGTCCTCAGGCGGATGAGTACTTC
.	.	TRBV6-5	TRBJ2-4	CASSYDRKVNIQYF	TGTGCCAGCAGTTACGACAGAAAGGTGAACATTCAGTACTTC
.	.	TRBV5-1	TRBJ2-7	CASSLAKLSGNWEQYF	TGCGCCAGCAGCTTGGCCAAGTTGTCCGGGAATTGGGAGCAGTACTTC
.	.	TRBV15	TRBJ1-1	CATSRDLDGEAFF	TGTGCCACCAGCAGAGATTTAGACGGTGAAGCTTTCTTT
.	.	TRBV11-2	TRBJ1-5	CASSLAGGNQPQHF	TGTGCCAGCAGCTTAGCCGGGGGCAATCAGCCCCAGCATTTT
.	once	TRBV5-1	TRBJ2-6	CASSLEVGANVLTF	TGCGCCAGCAGCTTGGAGGTTGGGGCCAACGTCCTGACTTTC
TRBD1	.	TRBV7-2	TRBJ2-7	CASSRGQGLTYEQYF	TGTGCCAGCAGCCGCGGACAGGGGCTAACCTACGAGCAGTACTTC
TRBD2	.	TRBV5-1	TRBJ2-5	CASSLAGTSGFQETQYF	TGCGCCAGCAGCTTGGCCGGGACTAGCGGATTCCAAGAGACCCAGTACTTC